The T cell receptor beta chain under discussion was sequenced for a study of T-cell reconstitution after alpha-beta-depleted transplantation in children. Germline CDR1 is SGHDT and CDR2 is YYEEEE. Trimming left V 6 bases short and J 4 bases short, with 17 bases between. The CDR3 covers 15 residues. The authors prepared the TCRbeta library with unique molecular identifiers. TCRdb analysed the PCR reads with MiXCR anew, one entry per CDR3 protein. The table records roughly 590,000 distinct CDR3 sequences, over 15% of them present only once. The TCR comes from a human donor who donated a stem cell graft to a child with acute myeloid leukemia. The J gene is TRBJ1-5, the V gene TRBV5-6; no clear D. The material sequenced was PBMCs from the stem cell graft donor, taken from the stem cell graft. In nucleotides, the CDR3 is TGTGCCAGCAACCCCTCGGGCAGTATGAATCAGCCCCAGCATTTT. Its translation is CASNPSGSMNQPQHF.